These T cell receptor beta chains were read from a single sample in a study of cytomegalovirus exposure and HLA in healthy donors. Measured with immunoSEQ multiplex PCR; TCRdb has only the in-frame clones, and not every one. The data hold some 210,000 clones, with 77% observed a single time. The sample comprised PBMCs. These receptors all come from a woman younger than 45 in good health and CMV-seropositive. CDR3s include the opening cysteine and the closing phenylalanine or tryptophan. A D gene is named only where the DNA matches it firmly. Size values are once, few and many counts, or a class for expanded clones, and some rows have none.

J,D,size,V,DNA,CDR3
TRBJ1-2,TRBD1,.,TRBV5-4,TGTGCCAGCAGCGGCCCGACAGGGGAGGATGGCTACACCTTC,CASSGPTGEDGYTF
TRBJ2-7,.,.,TRBV28,TGTGCCAGCAGGGAATCCGGGGATGCCTACGAGCAGTACTTC,CASRESGDAYEQYF
TRBJ2-5,.,.,TRBV18,TGTGCCAGCTCACCGGGACACAAAGAGACCCAGTACTTC,CASSPGHKETQYF
TRBJ1-4,.,.,TRBV5-1,TGCGCCAGCAGGAACGGGGGAGAGGGCGAAAAACTGTTTTTT,CASRNGGEGEKLFF
TRBJ2-1,TRBD2,.,TRBV19,TGTGCCAGTAGTGTCCGCGGGGGGGCTTACAATGAGCAGTTCTTC,CASSVRGGAYNEQFF
TRBJ1-1,.,.,TRBV4-1,TGCGCCAGCAGCCAGGCAGGGGTCACTGAAGCTTTCTTT,CASSQAGVTEAFF
TRBJ2-1,TRBD1,.,TRBV6-5,TGTGCCAGCAGGAAAACAGGGGGCCATGAGCAGTTCTTC,CASRKTGGHEQFF
TRBJ2-7,TRBD1,.,TRBV5-4,TGTGCCAGCAGCATCGACAGGGGGCGCGAGCAGTACTTC,CASSIDRGREQYF
TRBJ1-6,TRBD1,.,TRBV4-2,TGTGCCAGCAGCCAAGGGGACAGGGGGCGTAATTCACCCCTCCACTTT,CASSQGDRGRNSPLHF
TRBJ1-1,.,few,TRBV4-1,TGCGCCAGCAGCCAAGATCCATGGAGGAGAACTGAAGCTTTCTTT,CASSQDPWRRTEAFF
TRBJ1-4,.,once,TRBV6-1,TGTGCCAGCCGGGGGTATGCAACTAATGAAAAACTGTTTTTT,CASRGYATNEKLFF
TRBJ2-2,.,.,TRBV28,TGTGCCAGCGGCCGGCAGGGGAGTATCGGGGAGCTGTTTTTT,CASGRQGSIGELFF
TRBJ2-5,.,.,TRBV28,TGTGCCAGCGTTGGAGGGAAAGAGACCCAGTACTTC,CASVGGKETQYF
TRBJ1-2,.,.,TRBV7-3,TGTGCCTCCAGCCCTGGGGGGGACTATGGCTACACCTTC,CASSPGGDYGYTF
TRBJ1-5,.,.,TRBV28,TGTGCCAGCACCTACGGGGGGGTCAGCCATCAGCCCCAGCATTTT,CASTYGGVSHQPQHF
TRBJ1-1,.,.,TRBV15,TGTGCCACCAGCAGAGGACGGAGTCTGAACACTGAAGCTTTCTTT,CATSRGRSLNTEAFF
TRBJ1-5,TRBD1,.,TRBV29-1,TGCAGCGTCGGGACAGCCGATCAGCCCCAGCATTTT,CSVGTADQPQHF
TRBJ2-2,TRBD1,few,TRBV7-2,TGTGCCAGCCGGTGGGGGACAGAGAACACCGGGGAGCTGTTTTTT,CASRWGTENTGELFF
TRBJ2-3,.,.,TRBV7-2,TGTGCCAGCAGCTTAGGGCAGTTCACAGATACGCAGTATTTT,CASSLGQFTDTQYF
TRBJ1-2,.,once,TRBV12-5,TGTGCTAGTGGTTTGTGGGCAGAACTTCCTAACTATGGCTACACCTTC,CASGLWAELPNYGYTF
TRBJ2-7,.,.,TRBV29-1,TGCAGCGCTGGGGCTCGCGACTACGAGCAGTACTTC,CSAGARDYEQYF
TRBJ2-5,TRBD1,few,TRBV5-1,TGCGCCAGCAGCCCTGGGACAGGGGAGACCCAGTACTTC,CASSPGTGETQYF
TRBJ1-5,TRBD1,.,TRBV7-2,TGTGCCAGCAGCGAGATCTCAGGGGGCGGCAATCAGCCCCAGCATTTT,CASSEISGGGNQPQHF
TRBJ2-7,TRBD1,.,TRBV28,TGTGCCAGCAGTTCCACAGGCAGGGGGTACTACGAGCAGTACTTC,CASSSTGRGYYEQYF